This T cell receptor beta chain is drawn from a study of blood T cell repertoires in COVID-19 (TCRdb year 2020). Context from the whole study: Collaborator samples came from the United States, Italy and Spain and covered acute and convalescent phases of COVID-19. The prospective study material was composed of cDNA or gDNA derived from T cells, B-cell-depleted T cells, or PBMCs. Deeply sampled blood TCRbeta repertoires from subjects exposed to, actively infected with, or recovered from COVID-19 were included in the dataset. The repertoires were released in a freely available public database intended as a resource for research on the immune response to SARS-CoV-2. Samples came from the ongoing ImmuneRACE study (first 160 participants) plus 1,254 subjects from 6 global collaborators. Nearly every sample came with metadata listing a de-identified subject ID, COVID-19 status, age in years and sex. HLA class I and class II types, where available, came from metadata supplied by the sample provider rather than from assay-based typing. The investigation overall reported the following: The amount of clinical and demographic metadata varied by source and participant and was provided uncurated.

This clone has just a few counts. Its cognate antigen has yet to be identified. There are no base qualities to consult, and no much larger clone falls within one base. Each collaborating institution followed its own protocols to collect whole blood in K2EDTA tubes. For TCRbeta analysis, collaborator samples were shipped as frozen whole blood, as isolated PBMCs, or as DNA extracted from either sample type. TCRbeta CDR3 regions were amplified from genomic DNA by means of the immunoSEQ Assay, a bias-controlled multiplex PCR. For the original study's pipeline: Within the assay, amplification of reference gene primers was used to estimate how many nucleated cells each sample contained. To quantify the absolute abundance of each unique TCRbeta CDR3 rearrangement, sequence reads were collapsed and filtered. Productive Simpson clonality was computed per sample as the square root of Simpson's diversity index over productive rearrangements. TCRdb took this table from immuneACCESS and kept in-frame rearrangements with V and J called. Such tables lack part of the clones; where checked against another copy, unresolved V genes explain under half of the gap, and the rest is unexplained. V and J calls and clone size are as listed in that table; D and trimming were resolved from the DNA. Present in this sample are approximately 280,000 clones, approximately 85% of which were seen just once. 11% of the sample is held by the ten biggest clonotypes.

Via the germline V gene (reference sequence), CDR1 is MNHEY and CDR2 SMNVEV. V is clipped by 4 bases and J by 7 bases, and the sequence between their germline boundaries is 14 bases long. From its cysteine to its phenylalanine, the CDR3 spans 15 amino acids. Only CDR3 DNA is held: 45 bases, read in frame from base 1. The V and J genes are TRBV27 and TRBJ1-6, with TRBD1 tentatively as D gene (5 bases match). What was sequenced was peripheral blood. This sequence was found in a woman between 70 and 85 years old with acute or convalescent COVID-19. The nucleotide sequence is TGTGCCAGCAGTTCGACAGTGATGGAGAATTCACCCCTCCACTTT. This translates into CASSSTVMENSPLHF.